These 30 T cell receptor beta chains were sequenced from one sample in a study of T cell changes during pregnancy in multiple sclerosis. Sequencing was performed with immunoSEQ multiplex PCR; in TCRdb, only in-frame clones are kept and a portion is missing. This table holds tens of thousands of clones, about 93% found once. Sequenced here: peripheral blood, sampled in the third trimester of pregnancy. The receptors were gathered from a female donor with multiple sclerosis, enrolled in a pregnancy study.

At least ten counts were recorded for this clone. The chain is built from TRBV28 and TRBJ1-1; 7 bases line up with TRBD1. CDR3 length equals 16 residues. Trimming cost V 4 bases and J 2 bases; bases outside gene matches: 10. The germline gives CDR1 MDHEN, CDR2 SYDVKM. The CDR3 protein is CASSWGTTGPNTEAFF. In nucleotides, the CDR3 is TGTGCCAGCAGTTGGGGGACGACAGGGCCCAACACTGAAGCTTTCTTT.

The genes are TRBV7-2 and TRBJ2-3; 13 bases are a match to TRBD2. The V segment lost 5 bases and the J segment 11 bases; nucleotides outside the gene matches: 10. Germline CDR1 is SGHTA and CDR2 is FQGNSA. This CDR3 has 15 amino acids. The CDR3 DNA reads TGTGCCAGCAGCATCACTAGCGGGAGGGGAGCGGGGCAGTATTTT. This encodes CASSITSGRGAGQYF. The full variable domain, rest sourced from reference TRBV7-2 and TRBJ2-3, is GAGVSQSPSNKVTEKGKDVELRCDPISGHTALYWYRQSLGQGLEFLIYFQGNSAPDKSGLPSDRFSAERTGGSVSTLTIQRTQQEDSAVYLCASSITSGRGAGQYFGPGTRLTVL.

This clone appeared once. The V gene is TRBV4-2, the J gene TRBJ2-7, with a tentative D call TRBD2 (6 bases). The ends were cut back, 0 bases at V and 3 bases at J, with 21 bases in the middle. The CDR3 length is 18 residues. CDR1 is LGHNA and CDR2 is YNFKEQ in the germline V gene. The CDR3: CASSQDPAGGGINYEQYF. As DNA, the CDR3 is TGTGCCAGCAGCCAAGACCCCGCCGGGGGAGGCATCAACTACGAGCAGTACTTC.

The rearrangement uses TRBV5-1 and TRBJ2-7; maybe TRBD1 (5 bases). V was pared by 4 bases and J by 3 bases, with 11 bases between. The CDR3 length is 13 residues. CDR1 and CDR2 from the germline V gene are SGHRS and YFSETQ. The CDR3 bases are TGCGCCAGCAGCCCTGGACAAATCTACGAGCAGTACTTC. As protein: CASSPGQIYEQYF.

The V gene is TRBV6-5, the J gene TRBJ1-2, with D hard to call. The germline CDR1 and CDR2 sequences are MNHEY and SVGAGI. The CDR3 sequence is 15 residues long. V lost 0 bases, J lost 7 bases, and 15 bases lay in between. The CDR3 loop is CASSYSLTVASGYTF. Written as DNA, the CDR3 is TGTGCCAGCAGTTACTCCTTAACTGTTGCTAGTGGCTACACCTTC.

The chain carries TRBV19 and TRBJ1-3; TRBD1 might be the D (6 bases). The germline V and J ends were trimmed by 6 bases and 0 bases, with 12 bases remaining between them. CDR3 length: 15 amino acids. Germline V lookup: CDR1 LNHDA, CDR2 SQIVND (reference sequence). The CDR3 DNA is TGTGCCAGTAGGAGACAGGCGGACTCTGGAAACACCATATATTTT. Its protein product is CASRRQADSGNTIYF.

This chain connects TRBV25-1 to TRBJ2-7; D perhaps matches TRBD2 (5 bases). From germline, CDR1 is MGHDK and CDR2 SYGVNS. Trimming took off 4 bases at V and 5 bases at J, with 9 bases between the two ends. The length of the CDR3 is 12 residues. CDR3: CASSGVGNEQYF. CDR3 sequence (DNA): TGTGCCAGCAGTGGGGTCGGGAACGAGCAGTACTTC.

This clone turned up a few times. The chain carries TRBV29-1 and TRBJ1-1; a possible D gene is TRBD1 (5 bases). Germline CDR1 is SQVTM and CDR2 is ANQGSEA. Trimming took off 7 bases at V and 1 base at J, with 13 bases between the two ends. The CDR3 sequence is 13 residues long. CDR3 residues: CSGGQTGNTEAFF. The CDR3 DNA follows: TGCAGCGGAGGACAAACAGGGAACACTGAAGCTTTCTTT.

The chain combines TRBV7-9 with TRBJ2-2; 8 bases are shared with TRBD1. V lost 3 bases to trimming and J lost 4 bases; unmatched junction nucleotides: 1. This CDR3 comprises 14 residues. Germline loops: CDR1 SEHNR, CDR2 FQNEAQ (reference sequence). CDR3 sequence (DNA): TGTGCCAGCAGCTTGGACAGGGCCACCGGGGAGCTGTTTTTT. It codes for CASSLDRATGELFF.

The V call is TRBV18, the J call TRBJ2-5; 9 nucleotides line up with TRBD1. V dropped 6 bases and J dropped 5; count of bases not matched to a gene: 7. The CDR3 contains 14 residues. Germline loops: CDR1 KGHSH, CDR2 LQKENI. Here the CDR3 DNA reads TGTGCCAGCTCCGAACTTGACAGGGGGGAGACCCAGTACTTC. It yields the protein CASSELDRGETQYF. The complete variable domain, with remaining parts taken from reference TRBV18 and TRBJ2-5, reads NAGVMQNPRHLVRRRGQEARLRCSPMKGHSHVYWYRQLPEEGLKFMVYLQKENIIDESGMPKERFSAEFPKEGPSILRIQQVVRGDSAAYFCASSELDRGETQYFGPGTRLLVL.

This clone has a single count. This chain links TRBV9 with TRBJ2-1, with TRBD2 matching 10 bases. V was pared by 3 bases and J by 4 bases, with 7 bases of the junction left unmatched. The CDR3 consists of 16 residues. Germline V lookup: CDR1 SGDLS, CDR2 YYNGEE. The CDR3 region has the DNA TGTGCCAGCAGCGGACTTCCTAGCGGGAGTTACAATGAGCAGTTCTTC. The encoded protein is CASSGLPSGSYNEQFF. The whole variable domain, filled in from reference TRBV9 and TRBJ2-1, reads DSGVTQTPKHLITATGQRVTLRCSPRSGDLSVYWYQQSLDQGLQFLIQYYNGEERAKGNILERFSAQQFPDLHSELNLSSLELGDSALYFCASSGLPSGSYNEQFFGPGTRLTVL.

The chain has TRBV9 and TRBJ2-3, with 8 bases aligning to TRBD2. This CDR3 comprises 14 residues. The trim removed 1 base at V and 9 bases at J, leaving 7 bases unmatched. The V gene's germline CDR1 is SGDLS and CDR2 YYNGEE. CDR3 in amino acids: CASSVTGTSQTQYF. In DNA form, the CDR3 reads TGTGCCAGCAGCGTAACCGGGACTAGTCAAACGCAGTATTTT. Filled out from reference TRBV9 and TRBJ2-3, the complete variable domain reads DSGVTQTPKHLITATGQRVTLRCSPRSGDLSVYWYQQSLDQGLQFLIQYYNGEERAKGNILERFSAQQFPDLHSELNLSSLELGDSALYFCASSVTGTSQTQYFGPGTRLTVL.

About this clone itself: One end of the junction does not line up with germline, which may come from a read error. V usage is TRBV4-1 and J usage is TRBJ2-3, with 9 bases fitting TRBD2. From germline, CDR1 is MGHRA and CDR2 YSYEKL. The CDR3 extends over 15 amino acids. This chain's CDR3 is CASSHLSGGGVRSNF. DNA of the CDR3: TGCGCCAGCAGCCACCTTAGCGGGGGAGGGGTACGCAGTAATTTT.

This clone occurred once. V and J are TRBV7-8 and TRBJ2-1; 9 nucleotides match TRBD2. The CDR3 consists of 18 residues. Germline assignment: CDR1 SGHVS and CDR2 FQNEAQ. V was clipped by 2 bases and J by 3 bases; unmatched bases: 11. The CDR3 protein is CASSLTATSGAIYNEQFF. CDR3 sequence (DNA): TGTGCCAGCAGCTTAACCGCGACTAGCGGAGCTATCTACAATGAGCAGTTCTTC.

The V call is TRBV7-9, the J call TRBJ1-4; D ambiguous. This CDR3 region has 16 residues. V lost 6 bases and J 0 bases, leaving 14 bases between the germline ends. CDR1 is SEHNR and CDR2 is FQNEAQ in the germline V gene (reference sequence). In nucleotides, the CDR3 is TGTGCCAGCAGTTACCTGGGTCGGGCAACTAATGAAAAACTGTTTTTT. Amino acids: CASSYLGRATNEKLFF.

The chain employs TRBV9 and TRBJ2-3, with 11 bases lining up with TRBD1. This CDR3 has 21 amino acids. Germline lookup yields CDR1 SGDLS and CDR2 YYNGEE. V gave up 1 base and J gave up 4 bases; unmatched junction bases: 20. Here the CDR3 DNA reads TGTGCCAGCAGCGTACCCGGACAGGGGGCTTCTCTAGAAGGATGGGCAGATACGCAGTATTTT. Translation: CASSVPGQGASLEGWADTQYF.

V is TRBV28 and J is TRBJ1-2; 7 bases align to TRBD1. Germline V CDR1 and CDR2: MDHEN, SYDVKM. V lost 2 bases to trimming and J lost 8 bases; unmatched junction nucleotides: 14. The CDR3 has 16 residues. CDR3 nucleotide sequence: TGTGCCAGCAGTTTAGACGGCAGGGGGTCCGCAGGGGGCTACACCTTC. This translates into CASSLDGRGSAGGYTF.

V gene TRBV2 combines with J gene TRBJ2-7; no clear D gene. V lost 4 bases and J lost 2, with 9 bases in between. CDR3 length equals 13 residues. In germline, CDR1 is SNHLY, CDR2 FYNNEI. The CDR3: CASSASQTYEQYF. The CDR3 region has the DNA TGTGCCAGCAGTGCTTCTCAGACCTACGAGCAGTACTTC.

This chain connects TRBV30 to TRBJ2-1, with D tentatively TRBD1 (6 bases). CDR3 length equals 13 residues. Germline V gives CDR1 GTSNPN, CDR2 SVGIG (reference sequence). V lost 2 bases and J lost 6, with 11 bases in between. CDR3 amino acids: CAWSSQGANEQFF. CDR3 sequence (DNA): TGTGCCTGGAGTTCACAGGGAGCCAATGAGCAGTTCTTC.

The chain uses TRBV27 and TRBJ1-1; 11 bases agree with TRBD1. The V segment lost 6 bases and the J segment 3 bases; nucleotides outside the gene matches: 3. Looked up from germline, CDR1 is MNHEY and CDR2 is SMNVEV (reference sequence). The CDR3 is 14 amino acids. CDR3 loop: CASRRTGGYTEAFF. CDR3 DNA: TGTGCCAGCAGACGGACAGGGGGCTACACTGAAGCTTTCTTT.

This chain links TRBV28 with TRBJ1-2; D is perhaps TRBD1 (6 bases). This CDR3 has 14 amino acids. V was shortened by 2 bases and J by 6 bases, with 13 bases between the two germline ends. CDR1 MDHEN and CDR2 SYDVKM come from the germline V gene. The CDR3 DNA is TGTGCCAGCAGTTTACTACAGGGAGCGAATGGCTACACCTTC. It yields the protein CASSLLQGANGYTF.

The chain uses TRBV11-2 and TRBJ2-7; 10 bases match TRBD2. Germline CDR1 SGHAT, CDR2 FQNNGV. The trim removed 4 bases at V and 6 bases at J, leaving 15 bases unmatched. CDR3 length equals 17 residues. The CDR3: CASSSPKLAGTNGEQYF. DNA of the CDR3: TGTGCCAGCAGCTCGCCCAAACTAGCGGGAACTAACGGCGAGCAGTACTTC.

The gene calls are TRBV7-8 and TRBJ2-2; D gene uncertain. Germline V gives CDR1 SGHVS, CDR2 FQNEAQ. V dropped 2 bases and J dropped 1 base, with 5 bases sitting between them. The CDR3 is made up of 14 amino acids. The CDR3 protein is CASSLSLNTGELFF. For the CDR3, the DNA is TGTGCCAGCAGCTTAAGCCTGAACACCGGGGAGCTGTTTTTT.

In DNA, the CDR3 is TGTGCCAGCAGCTTAGCGGGACTAGCAAGTATTCACGAGCAGTACTTC. Translated, it gives CASSLAGLASIHEQYF. The chain joins TRBV7-8 to TRBJ2-7, with 9 nucleotides matching TRBD2. Germline V lookup: CDR1 SGHVS, CDR2 FQNEAQ. This CDR3 is built from 16 residues. Trimming removed 0 bases from V and 5 bases from J; junction bases left unmatched: 8.

V and J are TRBV5-1 and TRBJ2-3; 8 bases are shared with TRBD2. This CDR3 contains 14 residues. With 0 bases clipped from V and 4 bases from J, the junction kept 1 base outside the gene matches. CDR1 and CDR2 from the germline V gene are SGHRS and YFSETQ. CDR3 protein: CASSLVGGADTQYF. The CDR3 region has the DNA TGCGCCAGCAGCTTGGTCGGGGGGGCAGATACGCAGTATTTT.

This clone was counted once. The genes are TRBV9 and TRBJ2-2, with 15 bases fitting TRBD2. The CDR3 extends over 16 amino acids. The V segment lost 3 bases and the J segment 10 bases; nucleotides outside the gene matches: 7. The germline gives CDR1 SGDLS, CDR2 YYNGEE. The CDR3 loop is CASSGGLAGGPQELFF. The CDR3 bases are TGTGCCAGCAGCGGCGGACTAGCGGGAGGGCCGCAGGAGCTGTTTTTT.

V and J are TRBV18 and TRBJ2-7; 8 nucleotides line up with TRBD2. The V and J ends lost 3 bases and 7 bases, in that order; junction bases with no gene match: 11. CDR3 length: 15 amino acids. CDR1 KGHSH and CDR2 LQKENI come from the germline V gene. CDR3 region: CASSPVSGGMGEQYF. The CDR3 region has the DNA TGTGCCAGCTCACCGGTCTCGGGAGGGATGGGAGAGCAGTACTTC.

This rearrangement joins TRBV10-1 to TRBJ2-1; TRBD2 agrees at 8 bases. Germline V gives CDR1 WNHNN, CDR2 SYGVQD (reference sequence). V dropped 4 bases and J dropped 0; count of bases not matched to a gene: 11. This CDR3 contains 18 residues. Here the CDR3 DNA reads TGCGCCAGCAGTGTGCAGCGGGAGATCGTAAGCTCCTACAATGAGCAGTTCTTC. Amino acids: CASSVQREIVSSYNEQFF.

The gene calls are TRBV19 and TRBJ1-1, with a weak D call TRBD1 (6 bases). CDR3 length equals 15 residues. CDR1 and CDR2 from the germline V gene are LNHDA and SQIVND (reference sequence). Trimming removed 5 bases at V and 0 bases at J, with 13 bases between. The CDR3 bases are TGTGCCAGTAGTGGATCAGGGGTCTTGAACACTGAAGCTTTCTTT. Translation: CASSGSGVLNTEAFF. The variable domain in full, with the rest retrieved from reference TRBV19 and TRBJ1-1, is DGGITQSPKYLFRKEGQNVTLSCEQNLNHDAMYWYRQDPGQGLRLIYYSQIVNDFQKGDIAEGYSVSREKKESFPLTVTSAQKNPTAFYLCASSGSGVLNTEAFFGQGTRLTVV.

The chain links TRBV5-5 to TRBJ2-7, with 8 bases matching TRBD2. CDR3 length: 19 amino acids. Germline V gene lookup returns CDR1 SGHKS and CDR2 YYEKEE (reference sequence). V trimming: 0 bases; J trimming: 1 base; junction bases outside the gene matches: 15. The CDR3 nucleotides are TGTGCCAGCAGCTTGGTCGGGGGACTAGGGGTCTCGTCTTCCTACGAGCAGTACTTC. Protein: CASSLVGGLGVSSSYEQYF.